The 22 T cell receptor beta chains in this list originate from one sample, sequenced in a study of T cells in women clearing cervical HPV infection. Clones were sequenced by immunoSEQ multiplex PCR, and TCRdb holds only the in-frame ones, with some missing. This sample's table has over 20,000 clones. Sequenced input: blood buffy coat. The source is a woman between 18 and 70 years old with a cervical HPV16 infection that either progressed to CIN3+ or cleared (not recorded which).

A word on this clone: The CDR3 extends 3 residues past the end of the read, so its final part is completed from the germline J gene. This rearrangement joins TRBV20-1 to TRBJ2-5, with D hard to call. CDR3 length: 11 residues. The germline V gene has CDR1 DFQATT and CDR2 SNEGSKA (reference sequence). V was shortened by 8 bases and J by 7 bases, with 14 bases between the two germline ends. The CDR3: CSLFHSGTQYF. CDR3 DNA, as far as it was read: TGCAGTCTATTTCACAGTGGGACC.

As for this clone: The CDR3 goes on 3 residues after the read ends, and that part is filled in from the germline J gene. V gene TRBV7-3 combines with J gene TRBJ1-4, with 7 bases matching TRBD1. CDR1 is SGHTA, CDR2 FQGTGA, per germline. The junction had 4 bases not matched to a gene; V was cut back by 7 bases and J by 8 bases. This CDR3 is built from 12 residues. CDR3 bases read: TGTGCCAGCATCTCCAGGGGGGAAAAA. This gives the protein CASISRGEK. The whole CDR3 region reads CASISRGEKLFF. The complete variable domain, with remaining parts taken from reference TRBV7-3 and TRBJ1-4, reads GAGVSQTPSNKVTEKGKYVELRCDPISGHTALYWYRQSLGQGPEFLIYFQGTGAADDSGLPNDRFFAVRPEGSVSTLKIQRTERGDSAVYLCASISRGEKLFFGSGTQLSVL.

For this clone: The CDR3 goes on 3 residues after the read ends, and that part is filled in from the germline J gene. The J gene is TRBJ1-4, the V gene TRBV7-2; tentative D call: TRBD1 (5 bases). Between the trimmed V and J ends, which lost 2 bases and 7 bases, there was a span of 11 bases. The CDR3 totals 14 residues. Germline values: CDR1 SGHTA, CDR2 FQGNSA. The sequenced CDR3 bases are TGTGCCAGCAGCTTAAGGGGAATTAGTGAAAAA. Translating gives CASSLRGISEK. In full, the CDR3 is CASSLRGISEKLFF.

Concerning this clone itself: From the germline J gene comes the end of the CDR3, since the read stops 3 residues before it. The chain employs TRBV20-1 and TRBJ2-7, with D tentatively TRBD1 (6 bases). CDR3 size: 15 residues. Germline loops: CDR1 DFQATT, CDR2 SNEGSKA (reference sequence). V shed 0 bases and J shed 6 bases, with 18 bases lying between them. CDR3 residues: CSARDPGQPFGEQYF. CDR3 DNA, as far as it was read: TGCAGTGCTAGAGATCCTGGACAGCCGTTCGGCGAG.

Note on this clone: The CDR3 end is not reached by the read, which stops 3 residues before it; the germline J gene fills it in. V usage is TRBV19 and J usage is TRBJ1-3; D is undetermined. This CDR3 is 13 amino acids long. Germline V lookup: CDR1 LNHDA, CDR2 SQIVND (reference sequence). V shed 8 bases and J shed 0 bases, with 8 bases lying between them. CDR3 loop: CASHQISGNTIYF. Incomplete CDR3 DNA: TGTGCCAGTCACCAGATCTCTGGAAACACC.

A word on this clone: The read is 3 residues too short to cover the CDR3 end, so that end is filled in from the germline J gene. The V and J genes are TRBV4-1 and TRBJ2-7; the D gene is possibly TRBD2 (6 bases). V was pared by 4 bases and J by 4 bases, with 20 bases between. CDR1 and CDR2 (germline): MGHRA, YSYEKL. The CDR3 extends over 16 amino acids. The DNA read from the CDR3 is TGCGCCAGCAGCCCTCTCGCGTCGCGGGATGGGTACGAG. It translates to CASSPLASRDGYE. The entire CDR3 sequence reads CASSPLASRDGYEQYF.

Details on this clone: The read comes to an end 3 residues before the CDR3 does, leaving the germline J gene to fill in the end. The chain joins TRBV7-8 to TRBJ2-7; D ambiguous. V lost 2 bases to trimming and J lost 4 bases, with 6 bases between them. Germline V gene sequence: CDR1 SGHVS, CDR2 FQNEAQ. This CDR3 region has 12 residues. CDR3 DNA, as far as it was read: TGTGCCAGCAGCTTACTAGGTTACGAG. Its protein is CASSLLGYE. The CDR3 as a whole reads CASSLLGYEQYF. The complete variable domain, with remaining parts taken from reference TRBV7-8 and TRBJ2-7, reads GAGVSQSPRYKVAKRGQDVALRCDPISGHVSLFWYQQALGQGPEFLTYFQNEAQLDKSGLPSDRFFAERPEGSVSTLKIQRTQQEDSAVYLCASSLLGYEQYFGPGTRLTVT.

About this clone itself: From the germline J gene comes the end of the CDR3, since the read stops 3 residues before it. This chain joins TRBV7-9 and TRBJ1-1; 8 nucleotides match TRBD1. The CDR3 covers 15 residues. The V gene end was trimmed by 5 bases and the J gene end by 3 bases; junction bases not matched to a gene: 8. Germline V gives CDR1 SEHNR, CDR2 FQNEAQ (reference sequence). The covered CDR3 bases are TGTGCCAGCAGCCACGGACAGGGCCAATACACTGAA. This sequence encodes CASSHGQGQYTE. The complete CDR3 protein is CASSHGQGQYTEAFF.

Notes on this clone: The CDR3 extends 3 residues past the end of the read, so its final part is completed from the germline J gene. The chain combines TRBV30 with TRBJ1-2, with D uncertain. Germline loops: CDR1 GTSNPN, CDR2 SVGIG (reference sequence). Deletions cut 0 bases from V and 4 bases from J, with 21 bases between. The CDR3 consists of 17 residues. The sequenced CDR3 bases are TGTGCCTGGAGTGTACCACATGGAAGGGCCAGCTTCTATGGC. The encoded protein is CAWSVPHGRASFYG. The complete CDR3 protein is CAWSVPHGRASFYGYTF.

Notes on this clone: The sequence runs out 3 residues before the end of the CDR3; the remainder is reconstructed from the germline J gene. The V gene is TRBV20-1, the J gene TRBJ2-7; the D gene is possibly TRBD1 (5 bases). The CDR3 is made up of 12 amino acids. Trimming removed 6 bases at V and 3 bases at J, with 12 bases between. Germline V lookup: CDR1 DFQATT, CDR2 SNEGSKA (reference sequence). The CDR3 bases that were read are TGCAGTGCCAAGAGAACAGGCTACGAG. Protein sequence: CSAKRTGYE. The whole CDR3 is CSAKRTGYEQYF.

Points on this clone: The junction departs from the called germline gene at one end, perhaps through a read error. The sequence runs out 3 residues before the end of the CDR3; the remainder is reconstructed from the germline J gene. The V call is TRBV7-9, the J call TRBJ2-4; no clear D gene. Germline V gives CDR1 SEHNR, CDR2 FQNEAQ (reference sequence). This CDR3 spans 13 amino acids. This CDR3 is CSSSTTVRVGQYF. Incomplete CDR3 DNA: TGTTCCAGCAGCACCACCGTACGGGTTGGT. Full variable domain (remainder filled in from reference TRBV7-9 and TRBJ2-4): DTGVSQNPRHKITKRGQNVTFRCDPISEHNRLYWYRQTLGQGPEFLTYFQNEAQLEKSRLLSDRFSAERPKGSFSTLEIQRTEQGDSAMYLCSSSTTVRVGQYFGAGTRLSVL.

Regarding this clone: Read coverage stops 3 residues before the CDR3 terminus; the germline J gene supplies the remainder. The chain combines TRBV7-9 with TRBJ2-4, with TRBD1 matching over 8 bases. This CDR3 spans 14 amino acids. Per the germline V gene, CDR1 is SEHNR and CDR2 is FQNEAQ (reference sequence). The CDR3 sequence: CASSTDRGMGGQYF. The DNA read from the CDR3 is TGTGCCAGCAGCACAGACAGGGGTATGGGAGGT.

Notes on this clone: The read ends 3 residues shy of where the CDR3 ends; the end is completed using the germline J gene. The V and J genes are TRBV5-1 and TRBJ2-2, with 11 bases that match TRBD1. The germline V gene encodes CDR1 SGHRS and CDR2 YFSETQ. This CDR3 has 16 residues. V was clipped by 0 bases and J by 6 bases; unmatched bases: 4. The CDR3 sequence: CASSLAGTGGSGELFF. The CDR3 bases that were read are TGCGCCAGCAGCTTGGCCGGGACAGGGGGATCCGGGGAG.

The chain's CDR3 is CASSEHGGAGAFF. The DNA read from the CDR3 is TGTGCCAGCAGCGAACACGGGGGTGCCGGA. V usage is TRBV2 and J usage is TRBJ1-1; tentative D call: TRBD1 (5 bases). With the read ending 3 residues before the CDR3 end, the germline J gene is used to fill in that end. Germline loops: CDR1 SNHLY, CDR2 FYNNEI. The CDR3 totals 13 residues.

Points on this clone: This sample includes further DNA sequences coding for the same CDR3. CDR3 sequence reads: CASSARRGKSEQYF. The CDR3 bases that were read are TGTGCCAGCAGCGCCCGGAGGGGAAAGAGCGAG. The rearrangement uses TRBV13 and TRBJ2-7, with D possibly matching TRBD2 (6 bases). The missing CDR3 end, 3 residues past where the read stops, is filled in from the germline J gene. The germline CDR1 and CDR2 sequences are PRHDT and FYEKMQ (reference sequence). With 5 bases removed from V and 6 bases from J, the gap between germline ends came to 17 bases. The CDR3 spans 14 residues.

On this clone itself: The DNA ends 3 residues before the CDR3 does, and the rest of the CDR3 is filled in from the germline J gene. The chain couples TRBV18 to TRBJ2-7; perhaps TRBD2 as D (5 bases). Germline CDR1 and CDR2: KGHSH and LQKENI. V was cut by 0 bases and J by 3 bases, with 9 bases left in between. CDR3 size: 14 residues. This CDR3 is CASSPPASFYEQYF. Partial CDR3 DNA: TGTGCCAGCTCACCACCTGCTAGCTTCTACGAG.

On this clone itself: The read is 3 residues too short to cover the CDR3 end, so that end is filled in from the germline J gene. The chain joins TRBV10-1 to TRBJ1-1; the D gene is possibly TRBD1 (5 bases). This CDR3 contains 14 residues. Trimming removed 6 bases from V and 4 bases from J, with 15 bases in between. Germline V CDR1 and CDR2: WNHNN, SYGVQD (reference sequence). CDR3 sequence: CASSGTLGSTEAFF. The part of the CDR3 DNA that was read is TGCGCCAGCAGCGGGACTCTCGGAAGCACTGAA.

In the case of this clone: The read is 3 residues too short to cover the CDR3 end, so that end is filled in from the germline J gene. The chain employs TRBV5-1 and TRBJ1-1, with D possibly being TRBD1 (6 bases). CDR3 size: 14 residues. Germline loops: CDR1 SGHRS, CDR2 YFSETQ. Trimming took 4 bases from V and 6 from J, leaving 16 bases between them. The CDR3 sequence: CASSQQGSPPEAFF. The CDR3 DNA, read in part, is TGCGCCAGCAGCCAACAGGGTTCGCCTCCTGAA.

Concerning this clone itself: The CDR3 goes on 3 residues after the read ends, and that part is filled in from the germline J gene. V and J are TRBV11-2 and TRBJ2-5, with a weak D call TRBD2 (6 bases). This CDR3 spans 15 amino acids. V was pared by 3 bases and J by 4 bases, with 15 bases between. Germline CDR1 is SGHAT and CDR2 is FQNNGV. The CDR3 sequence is CASSFGGVVGETQYF. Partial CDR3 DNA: TGTGCCAGCAGCTTTGGAGGGGTCGTGGGAGAGACC.

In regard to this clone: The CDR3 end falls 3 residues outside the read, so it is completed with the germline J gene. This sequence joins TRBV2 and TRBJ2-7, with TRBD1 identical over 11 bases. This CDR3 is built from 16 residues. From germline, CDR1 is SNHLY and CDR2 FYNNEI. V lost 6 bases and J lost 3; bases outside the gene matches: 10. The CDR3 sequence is CASRDLRGQGGYEQYF. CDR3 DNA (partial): TGTGCCAGCAGAGACCTAAGGGGACAGGGGGGCTACGAG.

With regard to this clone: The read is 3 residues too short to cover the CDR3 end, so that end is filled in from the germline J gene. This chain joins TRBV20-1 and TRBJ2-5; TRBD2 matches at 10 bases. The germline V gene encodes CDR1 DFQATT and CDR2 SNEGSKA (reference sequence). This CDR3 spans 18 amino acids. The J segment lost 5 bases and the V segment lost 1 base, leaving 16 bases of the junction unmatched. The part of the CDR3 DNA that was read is TGCAGTGCTAGAGTGGGCCAGCGGGGGGGCTTTAAGGGGGAGACC. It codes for CSARVGQRGGFKGET. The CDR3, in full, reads CSARVGQRGGFKGETQYF.

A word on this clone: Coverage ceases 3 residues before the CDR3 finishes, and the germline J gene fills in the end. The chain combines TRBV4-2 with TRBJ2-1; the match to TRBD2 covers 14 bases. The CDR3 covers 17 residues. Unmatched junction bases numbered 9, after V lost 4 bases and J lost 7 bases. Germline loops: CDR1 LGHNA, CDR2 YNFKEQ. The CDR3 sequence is CASSLRLAGGLVNEQFF. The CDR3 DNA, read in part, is TGTGCCAGCAGCCTAAGACTAGCGGGGGGGCTGGTGAATGAG.